The sequence of this T cell receptor beta chain was determined in a study of T cell responses to AZD1222 COVID-19 vaccine. Study-wide results and limits: Reports say nearly half of spike-specific TCRs go after unmutated variant regions. Recipients of AZD1222 seropositive at baseline numbered only 6 or 7.

Comments on this clone: Its specificity is unknown.

Sequenced by immunoSEQ multiplex PCR; TCRdb stores in-frame clones only, minus some. This table has 80,000 to 100,000 clones, roughly 85% appearing once. Germline CDR1 is MNHEY and CDR2 is SMNVEV (reference sequence). V lost 2 bases, J lost 7 bases, and 12 bases lay in between. The CDR3 totals 13 residues. J is TRBJ2-7 and V is TRBV27; D is possibly TRBD1 or TRBD2 (6 bases each). This clonotype was sampled from an adult in good health. Sequencing used peripheral blood, obtained on day 0 of AZD1222 vaccination. CDR3 bases: TGTGCCAGCAGTTTAAGGGGGGTTGGTGAGCAGTACTTC. This sequence encodes CASSLRGVGEQYF.